This T cell receptor (beta chain) was sequenced in a study of T cell clonotyping in hematopoietic cell transplantation. TCRdb keeps only in-frame clones here, not all; method: immunoSEQ multiplex PCR. The sample carries fewer than 15,000 clones, 80% to 95% recorded once. This TCR was sampled from a man between 25 and 39 years old in good health. Some clones in this sample may be carry-over from other donors' samples. The sample comprised peripheral blood mononuclear cells.

The CDR3 DNA follows: TGTGCCACCTCCTTTTCATACGAGCAGTACTTC. Translating gives CATSFSYEQYF. The J gene is TRBJ2-7, the V gene TRBV25-1; D gene unclear. Germline lookup yields CDR1 MGHDK and CDR2 SYGVNS. The CDR3 has 11 amino acids. Deletions cut 10 bases from V and 4 bases from J, with 11 bases between.